A selection of T cell receptor beta chains follows, all from one sample in a study of T cell repertoires in cytomegalovirus infection. From the reads, TCRdb called clonotypes with MiXCR, one entry per CDR3 protein. The sample has hundreds of thousands of distinct CDR3 sequences; about a third are singletons. The specimen was PBMCs. Receptors originate from a human donor in good health (CMV status not recorded). Some clones in this sample may be carry-over from other donors' samples. Each CDR3 is given with its conserved first and last residue. The D gene is left open where the match is weak. Clone size appears in some rows only: once, few, many, or a class for an expanded clone.

CDR3,DNA,V,length,J,D,size
CASSQVFGSGTADYTF,TGCGCCAGCAGCCAAGTGTTCGGTTCCGGGACAGCAGACTACACCTTC,TRBV4-1,16,TRBJ1-2,TRBD1,few
CASSPGHNVFNEQFF,TGTGCCAGCAGTCCGGGACATAACGTCTTCAATGAGCAGTTCTTC,TRBV27,15,TRBJ2-1,NA,NA
CASSLILTDTSNYAYTF,TGTGCCAGCAGCTTAATATTAACCGACACCTCTAACTATGCCTACACCTTC,TRBV7-2,17,TRBJ1-2,NA,NA
CASSPKSGLAGQDTQYF,TGCGCCAGCAGCCCGAAATCGGGACTAGCGGGACAAGATACGCAGTATTTT,TRBV5-1,17,TRBJ2-3,TRBD2,few
CASSNGLAGVGGELFF,TGTGCCAGCAGCAACGGACTAGCGGGAGTCGGCGGGGAGCTGTTTTTT,TRBV7-8,16,TRBJ2-2,TRBD2,few
CASSDLAGGEYGYTF,TGTGCCAGCAGTGATCTCGCAGGGGGCGAATATGGCTACACCTTC,TRBV2,15,TRBJ1-2,TRBD1,NA
CSAGLGSYNEQFF,TGCAGTGCAGGACTAGGATCCTACAATGAGCAGTTCTTC,TRBV20-1,13,TRBJ2-1,TRBD2,NA
CAIGDLRSSYNEQFF,TGTGCCATTGGGGACCTTAGGAGCTCCTACAATGAGCAGTTCTTC,TRBV7-9,15,TRBJ2-1,NA,NA
CASSRLTGERNTEAFF,TGTGCCAGTAGTCGCCTTACAGGGGAGAGGAACACTGAAGCTTTCTTT,TRBV19,16,TRBJ1-1,TRBD1,NA
CASSLTGEYNSPLHF,TGCGCCAGCAGCTTAACAGGGGAGTATAATTCACCCCTCCACTTT,TRBV5-1,15,TRBJ1-6,TRBD1,few
CASSRGGADGKYF,TGTGCCAGCAGCCGGGGGGGGGCCGACGGAAAGTACTTC,TRBV6-5,13,TRBJ2-7,TRBD2,few